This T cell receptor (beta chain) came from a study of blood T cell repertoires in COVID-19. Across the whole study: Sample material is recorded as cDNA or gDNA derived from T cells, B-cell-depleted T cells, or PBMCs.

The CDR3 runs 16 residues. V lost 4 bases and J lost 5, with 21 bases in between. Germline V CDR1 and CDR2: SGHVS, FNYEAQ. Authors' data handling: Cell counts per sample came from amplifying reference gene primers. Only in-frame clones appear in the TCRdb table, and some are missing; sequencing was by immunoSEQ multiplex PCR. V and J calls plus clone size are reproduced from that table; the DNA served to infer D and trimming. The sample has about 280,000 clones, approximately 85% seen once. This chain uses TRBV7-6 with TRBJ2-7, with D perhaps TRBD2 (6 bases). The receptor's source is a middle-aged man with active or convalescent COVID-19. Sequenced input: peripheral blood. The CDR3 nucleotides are TGTGCCAGCAGCTCCGGGAGACGTTCCTCGCCCGACGAGCAGTACTTC. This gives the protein CASSSGRRSSPDEQYF.